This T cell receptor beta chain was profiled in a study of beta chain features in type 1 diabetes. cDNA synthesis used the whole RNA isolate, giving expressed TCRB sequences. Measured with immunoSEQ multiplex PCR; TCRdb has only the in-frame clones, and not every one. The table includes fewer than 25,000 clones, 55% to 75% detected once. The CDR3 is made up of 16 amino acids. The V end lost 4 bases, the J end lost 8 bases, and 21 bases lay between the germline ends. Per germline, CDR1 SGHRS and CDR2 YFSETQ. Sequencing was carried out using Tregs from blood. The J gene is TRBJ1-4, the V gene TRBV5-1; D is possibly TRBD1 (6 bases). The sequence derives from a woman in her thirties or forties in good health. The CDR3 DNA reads TGCGCCAGCAGCGAAAACCAGGGGCTCGGTCGAGAAAAACTGTTTTTT. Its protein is CASSENQGLGREKLFF.